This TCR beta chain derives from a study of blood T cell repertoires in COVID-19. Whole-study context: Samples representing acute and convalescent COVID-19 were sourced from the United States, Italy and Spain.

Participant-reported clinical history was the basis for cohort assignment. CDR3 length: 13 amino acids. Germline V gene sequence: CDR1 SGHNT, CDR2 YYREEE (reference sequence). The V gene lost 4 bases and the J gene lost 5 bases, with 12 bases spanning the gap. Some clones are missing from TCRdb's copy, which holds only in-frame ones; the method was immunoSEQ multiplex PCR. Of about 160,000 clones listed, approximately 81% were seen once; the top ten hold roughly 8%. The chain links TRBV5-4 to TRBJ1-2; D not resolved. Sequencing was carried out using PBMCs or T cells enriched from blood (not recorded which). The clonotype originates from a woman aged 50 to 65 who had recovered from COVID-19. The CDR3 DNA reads TGTGCCAGCAGCGCGGGCCAGGATTATGGCTACACCTTC. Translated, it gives CASSAGQDYGYTF.